One sample yielded the 10 T cell receptor beta chains listed below, sequenced in a study of Tregs in tolerant kidney transplant recipients. Here immunoSEQ multiplex PCR was the method, and the copy in TCRdb shows in-frame clones only, minus some. Among roughly 250,000 clones, around 82% were seen once, and the ten largest hold about 0.58%. The sequenced sample was CD4+ T cells from blood. The source is a human donor in good health.

This chain connects TRBV12-5 to TRBJ1-2; TRBD1 might be the D (6 bases). CDR1 and CDR2 (germline): LGHNT, FRNRAP. Trimming took 2 bases from V and 3 from J, leaving 22 bases between them. The CDR3 consists of 18 residues. CDR3 coding DNA: TGTGCTAGTGGTTTGTTCCTCAGGGGATTAAGGGGGGACTATGGCTACACCTTC. Amino acid sequence: CASGLFLRGLRGDYGYTF.

The V and J genes are TRBV7-2 and TRBJ2-1, with D uncertain. Trimming shortened V by 3 bases and J by 0 bases, and 6 bases separated the two germline ends. This CDR3 has 14 amino acids. CDR1 and CDR2 from the germline V gene are SGHTA and FQGNSA. The CDR3 DNA sequence: TGTGCCAGCAGCTTTCAGAGCTCCTACAATGAGCAGTTCTTC. As protein: CASSFQSSYNEQFF.

V usage is TRBV5-1 and J usage is TRBJ2-7; 9 bases map to TRBD1. From germline, CDR1 is SGHRS and CDR2 YFSETQ. V lost 0 bases and J lost 3; bases outside the gene matches: 1. The CDR3 is 14 residues long. The CDR3 region is CASSLVGQGYEQYF. The CDR3 DNA reads TGCGCCAGCAGCTTGGTGGGACAGGGCTACGAGCAGTACTTC.

The chain links TRBV5-4 to TRBJ2-3; 11 bases fit TRBD2. Germline V gives CDR1 SGHNT, CDR2 YYREEE (reference sequence). The CDR3 covers 16 residues. The V segment lost 4 bases and the J segment 2 bases; nucleotides outside the gene matches: 6. The CDR3 sequence: CASSPPTSGATDTQYF. CDR3 bases: TGTGCCAGCAGCCCGCCGACTAGCGGGGCCACAGATACGCAGTATTTT.

This chain's CDR3 is CASRLPSYNEQFF. The CDR3, as DNA: TGCGCCAGCAGACTCCCCAGCTACAATGAGCAGTTCTTC. This sequence joins TRBV23-1 and TRBJ2-1; D unresolved. TRBV23-1 carries the ORF label, with uncertain function. Trimming removed 6 bases at V and 3 bases at J, with 9 bases between. The CDR3 covers 13 residues.

The V and J genes are TRBV6-5 and TRBJ1-2; D ambiguous. Per the germline V gene, CDR1 is MNHEY and CDR2 is SVGAGI. This CDR3 is built from 14 residues. Trimming took 1 base from V and 6 from J, leaving 12 bases between them. Here the CDR3 DNA reads TGTGCCAGCAGTTACTATCGAGCCGGGAATGGCTACACCTTC. It encodes CASSYYRAGNGYTF.

The chain has TRBV5-4 and TRBJ1-6; 7 bases are a match to TRBD1. The CDR3 has 15 residues. V shed 4 bases and J 10 bases; nucleotides not matched to a gene: 11. The germline V gene has CDR1 SGHNT and CDR2 YYREEE (reference sequence). The CDR3 spells CASSQDFTGASPLHF. CDR3 sequence (DNA): TGTGCCAGCAGCCAAGATTTCACAGGGGCCTCACCCCTCCACTTT.

The chain joins TRBV9 to TRBJ2-3; TRBD1 or TRBD2 may be the D gene (6 bases each). Germline assignment: CDR1 SGDLS and CDR2 YYNGEE. CDR3 size: 15 residues. V lost 0 bases and J lost 5, with 13 bases in between. CDR3 bases: TGTGCCAGCAGCGTAGGGGGGGCAGGGATAGATACGCAGTATTTT. Translated, it gives CASSVGGAGIDTQYF.

The chain joins TRBV5-1 to TRBJ2-7; 9 bases fit TRBD1. In germline, CDR1 is SGHRS, CDR2 YFSETQ. J was trimmed by 2 bases and V by 3 bases; bases with no gene match: 6. This CDR3 spans 15 amino acids. Here the CDR3 DNA reads TGCGCCAGCAGCTGGGGACAGGGCCAAGCCTACGAGCAGTACTTC. Protein sequence: CASSWGQGQAYEQYF.

This chain uses TRBV19 with TRBJ1-3, with D hard to call. There are 15 residues in the CDR3. Germline V gene sequence: CDR1 LNHDA, CDR2 SQIVND (reference sequence). V lost 3 bases and J 1 base, leaving 10 bases between the germline ends. CDR3 sequence: CASSIGGFSGNTIYF. As DNA, the CDR3 is TGTGCCAGTAGTATCGGCGGGTTTTCTGGAAACACCATATATTTT.